Below, 20 T cell receptor beta chains from the same sample are listed, as sequenced in a study of shared clonotypes between healthy human individuals. Method: immunoSEQ multiplex PCR; TCRdb's copy keeps in-frame clones and lacks some. This sample has some 2,000,000 clones, with more than 90% found just once. Material for sequencing was naive CD4+ T cells sorted from blood. Subset defined: CD45RA+ positively selected. The receptors derive from a man between 18 and 35 years old in good health.

V gene TRBV11-2 combines with J gene TRBJ2-5, with 10 bases fitting TRBD2. Germline CDR1 reads SGHAT; CDR2 reads FQNNGV. The trim removed 11 bases at V and 5 bases at J, leaving 14 bases unmatched. The CDR3 is 15 amino acids. The CDR3 DNA reads TGTGCCGTTCGGGAAGCGGGAGGGCCGGGGGAGACCCAGTACTTC. It yields the protein CAVREAGGPGETQYF.

The J gene is TRBJ2-7, the V gene TRBV4-2; 10 nucleotides agree with TRBD2. The germline V gene encodes CDR1 LGHNA and CDR2 YNFKEQ. The CDR3 runs to 16 residues. The J segment lost 2 bases and the V segment lost 0 bases, leaving 4 bases of the junction unmatched. The CDR3 DNA is TGTGCCAGCAGCCAAGATACAAGCGGGAGGGCCTACGAGCAGTACTTC. This translates into CASSQDTSGRAYEQYF.

The V gene is TRBV28, the J gene TRBJ1-4; weak D call: TRBD1 (5 bases). The CDR3 length is 13 residues. Trimming pared 7 bases from V and 4 bases from J, leaving 10 bases between. Per the germline V gene, CDR1 is MDHEN and CDR2 is SYDVKM. CDR3: CASNPGGNEKLFF. In DNA form, the CDR3 reads TGTGCCAGCAACCCCGGGGGTAATGAAAAACTGTTTTTT.

The J gene is TRBJ2-7, the V gene TRBV27, with TRBD1 identical over 11 bases. This CDR3 has 17 amino acids. Germline-derived CDR1 and CDR2 are MNHEY and SMNVEV (reference sequence). V was clipped by 5 bases and J by 0 bases; unmatched bases: 9. The CDR3 DNA is TGTGCCAGCAGTCCACGGACAGGGGGCCTATCCTCCTACGAGCAGTACTTC. Amino acids: CASSPRTGGLSSYEQYF.

The V call is TRBV19, the J call TRBJ1-1; 7 bases match TRBD1. This CDR3 is built from 14 residues. J gave up 0 bases and V 5 bases, and 3 bases lay outside the gene matches. Per the germline V gene, CDR1 is LNHDA and CDR2 is SQIVND (reference sequence). DNA for the CDR3: TGTGCCAGTAGTGTACAGGGGATGAACACTGAAGCTTTCTTT. It codes for CASSVQGMNTEAFF.

V usage is TRBV7-8 and J usage is TRBJ2-7; 12 bases are shared with TRBD2. Germline trimming cut 4 bases from V and 3 bases from J; bases unmatched to any gene: 4. Germline lookup yields CDR1 SGHVS and CDR2 FQNEAQ. This CDR3 has 15 residues. The CDR3 spells CASSSASGRDYEQYF. In DNA, the CDR3 is TGTGCCAGCAGCTCTGCTAGCGGGAGGGACTACGAGCAGTACTTC. Looking up the rest from reference TRBV7-8 and TRBJ2-7 gives the full variable domain: GAGVSQSPRYKVAKRGQDVALRCDPISGHVSLFWYQQALGQGPEFLTYFQNEAQLDKSGLPSDRFFAERPEGSVSTLKIQRTQQEDSAVYLCASSSASGRDYEQYFGPGTRLTVT.

This chain connects TRBV7-9 to TRBJ1-2, with 7 nucleotides matching TRBD1. With V trimmed by 3 bases and J by 3 bases, 16 bases remained unmatched. Germline V gives CDR1 SEHNR, CDR2 FQNEAQ (reference sequence). This CDR3 has 18 residues. CDR3 nucleotide sequence: TGTGCCAGCAGCTTCTTTCCGGAGGGGAGGGGGCCACACTATGGCTACACCTTC. Translating it yields CASSFFPEGRGPHYGYTF.

The rearrangement joins TRBV18 to TRBJ2-7; TRBD2 might be the D (5 bases). The CDR3 spans 14 residues. Trimming removed 4 bases at V and 5 bases at J, with 15 bases between. Germline V gene data show CDR1 as KGHSH and CDR2 as LQKENI. The CDR3 sequence: CASSLRISTNEQYF. DNA of the CDR3: TGTGCCAGCTCACTCCGGATCTCGACTAACGAGCAGTACTTC.

The CDR3 DNA follows: TGTGCCATCAGTGAGTCCGATAAGGGTCCTCCCTACGAGCAGTACTTC. Amino acids: CAISESDKGPPYEQYF. The V gene is TRBV10-3, the J gene TRBJ2-7; no clear D. The CDR3 consists of 16 residues. Trimming took 0 bases from V and 2 from J, leaving 14 bases between them. Germline CDR1 reads ENHRY; CDR2 reads SYGVKD.

The rearrangement links TRBV28 to TRBJ1-4; maybe TRBD1 (5 bases). Germline CDR1 MDHEN, CDR2 SYDVKM. Trimming removed 4 bases from V and 4 bases from J, with 13 bases in between. This CDR3 has 15 amino acids. DNA for the CDR3: TGTGCCAGCAGTTGGGGGGAGACGGATAATGAAAAACTGTTTTTT. Protein: CASSWGETDNEKLFF.

The chain recombines TRBV11-2 with TRBJ1-2; D uncertain. Germline V gene data show CDR1 as SGHAT and CDR2 as FQNNGV. The CDR3 extends over 15 amino acids. V lost 0 bases and J lost 8, with 16 bases in between. The CDR3 DNA reads as TGTGCCAGCAGCTTAGAGGGCCGAGACCCCGGAGGCTACACCTTC. This translates into CASSLEGRDPGGYTF.

The rearrangement uses TRBV18 and TRBJ2-5, with D possibly TRBD2 on 6 matching bases. V dropped 6 bases and J dropped 5 bases, with 13 bases sitting between them. The germline V gene has CDR1 KGHSH and CDR2 LQKENI. This CDR3 spans 13 amino acids. The CDR3 region has the DNA TGTGCCAGCTCGATGACTAGTCTGGAGACCCAGTACTTC. Its translation is CASSMTSLETQYF.

This sequence joins TRBV6-5 and TRBJ1-5, with no clear D. The germline gives CDR1 MNHEY, CDR2 SVGAGI. V was pared by 2 bases and J by 5 bases, with 7 bases between. The CDR3 totals 13 residues. The CDR3 reads CASSYKAHQPQHF. The CDR3, as DNA: TGTGCCAGCAGTTACAAGGCTCATCAGCCCCAGCATTTT.

The chain has TRBV11-2 and TRBJ2-1; 8 nucleotides align to TRBD2. Per germline, CDR1 SGHAT and CDR2 FQNNGV. This CDR3 region has 16 residues. V shed 5 bases, J shed 8 bases, and the junction held 14 bases outside the gene matches. The CDR3 is CASSPFLASGFDEQFF. CDR3 DNA sequence: TGTGCCAGCAGCCCTTTTCTGGCTAGCGGGTTCGATGAGCAGTTCTTC.

Comment on this clone: Other DNA variants within this sample encode the same CDR3. The V call is TRBV28, the J call TRBJ1-2; 9 bases line up with TRBD1. V lost 6 bases, J lost 5 bases, and 1 base stayed unmatched. The germline V gene encodes CDR1 MDHEN and CDR2 SYDVKM. CDR3 length: 12 residues. CDR3 sequence (DNA): TGTGCCAGCAGAGGACAGGGGTATGGCTACACCTTC. This gives the protein CASRGQGYGYTF.

The V gene is TRBV7-9, the J gene TRBJ2-3; D ambiguous. The germline V and J ends were trimmed by 5 bases and 1 base, with 16 bases remaining between them. CDR3 size: 16 residues. Germline CDR1 reads SEHNR; CDR2 reads FQNEAQ (reference sequence). The CDR3 region is CASSRTVGGGTDTQYF. The CDR3 DNA reads TGTGCCAGCAGCCGAACTGTGGGTGGCGGCACAGATACGCAGTATTTT.

The chain has TRBV2 and TRBJ2-7, with 9 bases matching TRBD2. This CDR3 is 16 amino acids long. V lost 6 bases to trimming and J lost 3 bases; unmatched junction nucleotides: 12. The germline gives CDR1 SNHLY, CDR2 FYNNEI. CDR3 sequence (DNA): TGTGCCAGCAGGGCCTTAGCGGGGGCTTGGGACTACGAGCAGTACTTC. Translation gives CASRALAGAWDYEQYF.

The V call is TRBV9, the J call TRBJ2-3; 8 bases match TRBD2. CDR3 length: 18 amino acids. Germline V CDR1 and CDR2: SGDLS, YYNGEE. V lost 4 bases to trimming and J lost 6 bases; unmatched junction nucleotides: 19. The CDR3 region is CASSSLGAGTGGADTQYF. CDR3 nucleotide sequence: TGTGCCAGCAGCTCACTTGGAGCAGGGACGGGGGGGGCCGATACGCAGTATTTT.

The gene calls are TRBV6-5 and TRBJ2-3; maybe TRBD2 (5 bases). CDR3 length equals 15 residues. The V end lost 4 bases, the J end lost 5 bases, and 16 bases lay between the germline ends. Germline V gene lookup returns CDR1 MNHEY and CDR2 SVGAGI. The CDR3 DNA reads TGTGCCAGCAGTTCCCCTAGCATGGTTCAAGATACGCAGTATTTT. Its translation is CASSSPSMVQDTQYF.

The chain employs TRBV5-5 and TRBJ2-7; TRBD2 matches 7 bases. The CDR3 has 14 residues. Germline V CDR1 and CDR2: SGHKS, YYEKEE (reference sequence). J lost 2 bases, V lost 1 base, and 3 bases had no gene match. CDR3: CASSLQGGTYEQYF. The CDR3 DNA follows: TGTGCCAGCAGCTTGCAGGGAGGGACCTACGAGCAGTACTTC.